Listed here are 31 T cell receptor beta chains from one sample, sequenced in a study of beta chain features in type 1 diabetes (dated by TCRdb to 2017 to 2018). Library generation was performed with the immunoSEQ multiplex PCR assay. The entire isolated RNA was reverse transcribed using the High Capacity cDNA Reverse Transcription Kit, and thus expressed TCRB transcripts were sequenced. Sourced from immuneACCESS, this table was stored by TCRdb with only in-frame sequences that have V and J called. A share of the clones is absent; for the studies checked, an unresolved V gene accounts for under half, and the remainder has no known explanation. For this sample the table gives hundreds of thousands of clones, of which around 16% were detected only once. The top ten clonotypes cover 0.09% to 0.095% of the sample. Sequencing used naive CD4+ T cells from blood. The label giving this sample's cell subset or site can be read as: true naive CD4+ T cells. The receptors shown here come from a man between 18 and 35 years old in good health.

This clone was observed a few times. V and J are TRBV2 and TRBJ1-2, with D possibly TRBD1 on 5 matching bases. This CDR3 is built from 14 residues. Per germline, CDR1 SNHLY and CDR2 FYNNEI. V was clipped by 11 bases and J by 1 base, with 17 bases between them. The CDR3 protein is CAASAGGVNYGYTF. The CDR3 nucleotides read TGTGCCGCTTCCGCGGGGGGGGTTAACTATGGCTACACCTTC.

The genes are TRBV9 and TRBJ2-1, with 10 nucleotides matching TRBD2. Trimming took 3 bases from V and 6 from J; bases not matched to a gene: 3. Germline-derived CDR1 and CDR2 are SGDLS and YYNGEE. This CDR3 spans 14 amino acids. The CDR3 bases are TGTGCCAGCAGCGCGGGACTAGCGTTCAATGAGCAGTTCTTC. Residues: CASSAGLAFNEQFF.

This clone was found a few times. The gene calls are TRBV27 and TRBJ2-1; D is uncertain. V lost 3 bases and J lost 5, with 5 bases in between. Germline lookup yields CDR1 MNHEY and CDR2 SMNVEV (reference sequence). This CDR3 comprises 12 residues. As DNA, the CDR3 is TGTGCCAGCAGTTTTAGGAACAATGAGCAGTTCTTC. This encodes CASSFRNNEQFF.

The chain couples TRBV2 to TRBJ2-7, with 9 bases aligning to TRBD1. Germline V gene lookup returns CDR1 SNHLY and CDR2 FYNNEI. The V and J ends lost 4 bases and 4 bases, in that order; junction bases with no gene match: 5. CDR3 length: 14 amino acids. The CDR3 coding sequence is TGTGCCAGCAGTGTACAGGGGGCGAGGTACGAGCAGTACTTC. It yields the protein CASSVQGARYEQYF.

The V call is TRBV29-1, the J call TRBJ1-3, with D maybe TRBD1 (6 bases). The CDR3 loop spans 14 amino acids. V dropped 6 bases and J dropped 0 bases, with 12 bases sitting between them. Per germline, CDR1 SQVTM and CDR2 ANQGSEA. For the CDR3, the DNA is TGCAGCGTAGCAGGACAGACCTCTGGAAACACCATATATTTT. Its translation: CSVAGQTSGNTIYF.

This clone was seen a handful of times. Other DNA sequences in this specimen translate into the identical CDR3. In nucleotides, the CDR3 is TGTGCCAGCAGTTTAGGCAGGGGAGGATATGGCTACACCTTC. Encoded protein: CASSLGRGGYGYTF. The genes are TRBV28 and TRBJ1-2; TRBD1 is a possible D gene (6 bases). Germline V lookup: CDR1 MDHEN, CDR2 SYDVKM. The CDR3 extends over 14 amino acids. V lost 2 bases to trimming and J lost 5 bases, with 12 bases between them.

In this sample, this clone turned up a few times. The CDR3 bases are TGCGCCAGCAGCTTAACCACCCGGAGGAATGAGCAGTTCTTC. Protein sequence: CASSLTTRRNEQFF. V and J are TRBV5-1 and TRBJ2-1, with D possibly TRBD2 on 5 matching bases. The CDR3 length is 14 residues. CDR1 is SGHRS, CDR2 YFSETQ, per germline. V lost 2 bases and J lost 7, with 13 bases in between. Full variable domain (remainder filled in from reference TRBV5-1 and TRBJ2-1): KAGVTQTPRYLIKTRGQQVTLSCSPISGHRSVSWYQQTPGQGLQFLFEYFSETQRNKGNFPGRFSGRQFSNSRSEMNVSTLELGDSALYLCASSLTTRRNEQFFGPGTRLTVL.

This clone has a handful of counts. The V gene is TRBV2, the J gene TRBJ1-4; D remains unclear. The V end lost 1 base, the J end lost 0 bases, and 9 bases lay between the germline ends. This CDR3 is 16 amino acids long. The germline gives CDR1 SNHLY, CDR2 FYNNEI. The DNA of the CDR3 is TGTGCCAGCAGTGAAGACGCTCTAGCAACTAATGAAAAACTGTTTTTT. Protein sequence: CASSEDALATNEKLFF.

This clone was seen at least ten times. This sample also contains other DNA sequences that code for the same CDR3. CDR3: CASSELGNEQFF. CDR3 nucleotide sequence: TGTGCCAGCAGTGAATTGGGCAATGAGCAGTTCTTC. This chain links TRBV2 with TRBJ2-1; D remains ambiguous. CDR3 length equals 12 residues. CDR1 and CDR2 (germline): SNHLY, FYNNEI. With 2 bases removed from V and 6 bases from J, the gap between germline ends came to 5 bases.

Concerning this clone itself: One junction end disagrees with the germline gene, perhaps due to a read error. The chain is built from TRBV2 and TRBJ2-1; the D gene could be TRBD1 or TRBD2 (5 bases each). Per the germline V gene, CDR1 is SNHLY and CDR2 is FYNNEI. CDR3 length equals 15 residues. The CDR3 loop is CASSDWGRGYNKQFF. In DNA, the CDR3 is TGTGCCAGCAGTGATTGGGGGAGAGGCTACAATAAGCAGTTCTTC.

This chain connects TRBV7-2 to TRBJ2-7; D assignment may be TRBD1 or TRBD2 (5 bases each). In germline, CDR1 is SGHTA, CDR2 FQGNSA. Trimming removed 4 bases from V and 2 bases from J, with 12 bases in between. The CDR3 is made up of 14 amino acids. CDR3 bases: TGTGCCAGCAGCTCCCGGGACCAGACCTACGAGCAGTACTTC. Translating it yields CASSSRDQTYEQYF.

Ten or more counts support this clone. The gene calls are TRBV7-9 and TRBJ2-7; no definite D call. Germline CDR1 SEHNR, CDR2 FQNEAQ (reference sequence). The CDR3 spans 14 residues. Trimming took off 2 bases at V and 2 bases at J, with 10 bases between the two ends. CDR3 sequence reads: CASSLPKVPYEQYF. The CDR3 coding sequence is TGTGCCAGCAGCTTACCGAAGGTGCCCTACGAGCAGTACTTC.

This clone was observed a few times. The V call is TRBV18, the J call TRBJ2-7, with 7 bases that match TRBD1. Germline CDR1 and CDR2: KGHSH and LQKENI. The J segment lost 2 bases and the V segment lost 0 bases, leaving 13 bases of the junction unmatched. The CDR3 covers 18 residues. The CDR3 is CASSPPPRQGRVTYEQYF. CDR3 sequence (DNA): TGTGCCAGCTCACCACCCCCTCGACAGGGCCGGGTAACCTACGAGCAGTACTTC.

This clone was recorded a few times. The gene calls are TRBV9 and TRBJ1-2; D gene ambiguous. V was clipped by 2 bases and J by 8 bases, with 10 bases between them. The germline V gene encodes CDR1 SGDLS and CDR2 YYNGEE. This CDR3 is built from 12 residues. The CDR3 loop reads CASSVLTFGYTF. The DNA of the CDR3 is TGTGCCAGCAGCGTTTTAACCTTCGGCTACACCTTC. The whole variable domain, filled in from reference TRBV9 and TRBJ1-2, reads DSGVTQTPKHLITATGQRVTLRCSPRSGDLSVYWYQQSLDQGLQFLIQYYNGEERAKGNILERFSAQQFPDLHSELNLSSLELGDSALYFCASSVLTFGYTFGSGTRLTVV.

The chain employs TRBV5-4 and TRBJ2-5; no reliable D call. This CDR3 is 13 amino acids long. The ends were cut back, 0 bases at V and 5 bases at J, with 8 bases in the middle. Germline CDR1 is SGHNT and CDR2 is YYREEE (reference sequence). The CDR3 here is CASSLGFEETQYF. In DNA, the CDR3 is TGTGCCAGCAGCTTGGGGTTTGAGGAGACCCAGTACTTC.

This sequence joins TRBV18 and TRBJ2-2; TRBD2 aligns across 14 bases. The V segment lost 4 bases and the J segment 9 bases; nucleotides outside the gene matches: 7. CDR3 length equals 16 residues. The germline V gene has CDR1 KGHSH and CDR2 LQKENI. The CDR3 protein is CASSLGTSGSIRELFF. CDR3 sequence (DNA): TGTGCCAGCTCACTTGGGACTAGCGGGAGTATCCGGGAGCTGTTTTTT.

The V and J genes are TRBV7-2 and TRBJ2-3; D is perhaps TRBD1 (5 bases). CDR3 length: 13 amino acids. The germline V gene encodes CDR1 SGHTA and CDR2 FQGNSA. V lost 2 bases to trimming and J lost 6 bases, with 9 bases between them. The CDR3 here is CASSLNAGDTQYF. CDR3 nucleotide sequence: TGTGCCAGCAGCTTAAACGCAGGGGATACGCAGTATTTT.

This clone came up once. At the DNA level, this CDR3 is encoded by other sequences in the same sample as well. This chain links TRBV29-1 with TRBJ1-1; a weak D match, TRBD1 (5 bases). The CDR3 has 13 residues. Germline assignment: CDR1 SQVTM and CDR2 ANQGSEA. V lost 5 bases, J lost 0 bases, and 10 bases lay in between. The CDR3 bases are TGCAGCGTTTCAGGGAGGATGAACACTGAAGCTTTCTTT. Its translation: CSVSGRMNTEAFF.

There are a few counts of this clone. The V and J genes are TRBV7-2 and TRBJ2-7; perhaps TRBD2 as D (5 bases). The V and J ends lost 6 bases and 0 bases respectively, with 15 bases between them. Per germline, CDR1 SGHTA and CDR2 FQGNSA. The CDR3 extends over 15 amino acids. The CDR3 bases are TGTGCCAGCAGTCAAGGCGGGTCCAGCTCCTACGAGCAGTACTTC. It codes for CASSQGGSSSYEQYF. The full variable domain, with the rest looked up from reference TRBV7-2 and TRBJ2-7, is GAGVSQSPSNKVTEKGKDVELRCDPISGHTALYWYRQSLGQGLEFLIYFQGNSAPDKSGLPSDRFSAERTGGSVSTLTIQRTQQEDSAVYLCASSQGGSSSYEQYFGPGTRLTVT.

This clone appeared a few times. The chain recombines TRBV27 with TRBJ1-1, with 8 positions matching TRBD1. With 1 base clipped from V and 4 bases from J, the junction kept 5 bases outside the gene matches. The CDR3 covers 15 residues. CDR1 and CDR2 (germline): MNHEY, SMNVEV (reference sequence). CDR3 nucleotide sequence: TGTGCCAGCAGTTTATTGACAGGGGTGGGCACTGAAGCTTTCTTT. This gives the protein CASSLLTGVGTEAFF.

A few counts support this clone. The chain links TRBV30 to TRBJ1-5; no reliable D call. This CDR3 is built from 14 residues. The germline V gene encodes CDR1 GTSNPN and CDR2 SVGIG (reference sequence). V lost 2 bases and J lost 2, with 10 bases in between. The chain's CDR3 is CAWSSRGGNQPQHF. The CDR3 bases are TGTGCCTGGAGTTCACGCGGTGGCAATCAGCCCCAGCATTTT.

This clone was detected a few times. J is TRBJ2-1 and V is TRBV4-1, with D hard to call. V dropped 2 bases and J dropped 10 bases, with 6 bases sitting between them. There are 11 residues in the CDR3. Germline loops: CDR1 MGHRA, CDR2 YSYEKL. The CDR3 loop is CASSQTREQFF. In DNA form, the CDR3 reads TGCGCCAGCAGCCAAACTCGAGAGCAGTTCTTC.

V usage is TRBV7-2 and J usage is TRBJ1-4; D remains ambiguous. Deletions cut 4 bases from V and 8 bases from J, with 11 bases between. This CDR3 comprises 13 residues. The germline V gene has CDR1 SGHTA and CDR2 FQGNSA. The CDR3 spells CASSSRTSEKLFF. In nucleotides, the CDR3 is TGTGCCAGCAGCTCGAGGACCAGCGAAAAACTGTTTTTT.

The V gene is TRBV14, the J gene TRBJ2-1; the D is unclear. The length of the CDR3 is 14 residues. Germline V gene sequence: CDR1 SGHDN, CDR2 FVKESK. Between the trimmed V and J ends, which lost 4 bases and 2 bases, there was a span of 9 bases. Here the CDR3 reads CASSPLLAYNEQFF. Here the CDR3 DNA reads TGTGCCAGCAGCCCCCTGCTAGCCTACAATGAGCAGTTCTTC.

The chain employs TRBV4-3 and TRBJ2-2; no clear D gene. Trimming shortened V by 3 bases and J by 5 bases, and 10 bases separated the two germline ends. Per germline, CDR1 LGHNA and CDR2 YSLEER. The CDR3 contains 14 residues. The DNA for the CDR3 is TGCGCCAGCAGCCAGATGCCAAGAACCGGGGAGCTGTTTTTT. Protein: CASSQMPRTGELFF.

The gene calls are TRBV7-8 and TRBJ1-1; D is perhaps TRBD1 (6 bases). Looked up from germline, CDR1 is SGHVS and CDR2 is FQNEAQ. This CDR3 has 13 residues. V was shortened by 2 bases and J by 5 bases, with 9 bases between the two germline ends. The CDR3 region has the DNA TGTGCCAGCAGCTTAACAGGGCTGACTGAAGCTTTCTTT. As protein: CASSLTGLTEAFF.

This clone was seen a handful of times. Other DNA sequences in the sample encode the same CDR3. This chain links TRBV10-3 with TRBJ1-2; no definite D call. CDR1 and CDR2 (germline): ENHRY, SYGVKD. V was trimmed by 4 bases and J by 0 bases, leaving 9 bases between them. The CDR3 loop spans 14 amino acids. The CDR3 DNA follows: TGTGCCATCAGTGGCGCCAGTGCTAACTATGGCTACACCTTC. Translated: CAISGASANYGYTF.

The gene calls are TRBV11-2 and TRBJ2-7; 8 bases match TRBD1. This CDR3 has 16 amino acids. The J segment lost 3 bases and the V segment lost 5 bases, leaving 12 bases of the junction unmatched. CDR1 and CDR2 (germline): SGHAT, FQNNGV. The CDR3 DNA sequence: TGTGCCAGCAGCCGACGGACAGGGTGGGGTGACTACGAGCAGTACTTC. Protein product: CASSRRTGWGDYEQYF. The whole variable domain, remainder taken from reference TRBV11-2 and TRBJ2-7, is EAGVAQSPRYKIIEKRQSVAFWCNPISGHATLYWYQQILGQGPKLLIQFQNNGVVDDSQLPKDRFSAERLKGVDSTLKIQPAKLEDSAVYLCASSRRTGWGDYEQYFGPGTRLTVT.

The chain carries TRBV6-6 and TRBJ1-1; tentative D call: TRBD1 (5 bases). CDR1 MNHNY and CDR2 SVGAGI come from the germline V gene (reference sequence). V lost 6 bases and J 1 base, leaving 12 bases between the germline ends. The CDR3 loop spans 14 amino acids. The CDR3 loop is CASRTGTANTEAFF. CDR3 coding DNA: TGTGCCAGCAGGACCGGGACGGCGAACACTGAAGCTTTCTTT.

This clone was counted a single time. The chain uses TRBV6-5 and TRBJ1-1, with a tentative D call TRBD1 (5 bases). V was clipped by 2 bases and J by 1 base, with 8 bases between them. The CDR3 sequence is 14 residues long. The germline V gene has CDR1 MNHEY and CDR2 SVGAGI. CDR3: CASSYSRENTEAFF. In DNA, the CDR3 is TGTGCCAGCAGTTACAGCAGGGAGAACACTGAAGCTTTCTTT.

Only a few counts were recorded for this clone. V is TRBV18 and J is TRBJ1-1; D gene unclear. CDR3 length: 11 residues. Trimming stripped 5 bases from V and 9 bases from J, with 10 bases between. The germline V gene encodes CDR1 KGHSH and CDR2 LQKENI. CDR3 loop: CASSESGKAFF. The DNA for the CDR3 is TGTGCCAGCTCAGAGTCCGGGAAAGCTTTCTTT.